Listed here are 27 T cell receptor beta chains from one sample, sequenced in a study of T cells in Graves' hyperthyroidism and ophthalmopathy. From RNA transcripts, TCR beta CDR3 regions were amplified. The HTBI primer set drove a first-round RT-PCR of the TCR CDR3. MiXCR was run by TCRdb on the multiplex PCR reads, yielding one entry per CDR3 protein. The sample yields 550,000 to 650,000 distinct CDR3 sequences, less than 15% seen once. Sequencing was done on a sample of blood. The source of these receptors is a woman aged 40 to 50 with Graves' hyperthyroidism.

The CDR3 loop is CASSLDSTGGETQYF. The CDR3 nucleotides read TGCGCCAGCAGCTTGGACTCGACCGGGGGGGAGACCCAGTACTTC. This rearrangement joins TRBV5-1 to TRBJ2-5; 7 bases match TRBD2. The CDR3 totals 15 residues. V dropped 0 bases and J dropped 5; count of bases not matched to a gene: 7. CDR1 is SGHRS and CDR2 is YFSETQ in the germline V gene. Variable domain in full (rest from reference TRBV5-1 and TRBJ2-5): KAGVTQTPRYLIKTRGQQVTLSCSPISGHRSVSWYQQTPGQGLQFLFEYFSETQRNKGNFPGRFSGRQFSNSRSEMNVSTLELGDSALYLCASSLDSTGGETQYFGPGTRLLVL.

This clonotype was seen repeatedly, ten times or more. The chain couples TRBV10-3 to TRBJ2-1, with 8 bases matching TRBD2. After removal of 3 bases from V and 4 bases from J, the junction contained 5 bases not matched to a gene. This CDR3 comprises 15 residues. The germline gives CDR1 ENHRY, CDR2 SYGVKD. This chain's CDR3 is CAISEVTSAYNEQFF. Written as DNA, the CDR3 is TGTGCCATCAGTGAAGTGACTAGCGCGTACAATGAGCAGTTCTTC.

Many counts were recorded for this clonotype. The rearrangement joins TRBV12-5 to TRBJ1-1, with D tentatively TRBD1 (5 bases). The germline CDR1 and CDR2 sequences are LGHNT and FRNRAP. With 0 bases removed from V and 1 base from J, the gap between germline ends came to 18 bases. There are 18 residues in the CDR3. The CDR3 spells CASGLVLQGRYRNTEAFF. In DNA, the CDR3 is TGTGCTAGTGGTTTGGTACTTCAGGGCAGATACAGGAACACTGAAGCTTTCTTT.

A note on this clonotype: One base away lies a much larger clone, so this may be a sequencing read error. The chain uses TRBV5-5 and TRBJ2-1, with D perhaps TRBD1 (5 bases). Trimming removed 5 bases from V and 1 base from J, with 19 bases in between. The CDR3 runs to 17 residues. The germline CDR1 and CDR2 sequences are SGHKS and YYEKEE (reference sequence). CDR3: CASSIAGMARSYNEQFF. In DNA form, the CDR3 reads TGTGCCAGCAGTATTGCAGGGATGGCAAGGTCCTACAATGAGCAGTTCTTC.

This clonotype was found many times. The chain uses TRBV7-2 and TRBJ2-7; possibly TRBD2 for D (5 bases). In germline, CDR1 is SGHTA, CDR2 FQGNSA. The V gene lost 3 bases and the J gene lost 3 bases, with 12 bases spanning the gap. The CDR3 contains 14 residues. In DNA form, the CDR3 reads TGTGCCAGCAGCTTGACGGGATCAGTCTACGAGCAGTACTTC. This encodes CASSLTGSVYEQYF.

In its sample, this clonotype was seen a few times. This chain links TRBV4-1 with TRBJ2-7; D gene uncertain. The CDR3 is 14 residues long. V lost 1 base to trimming and J lost 2 bases, with 9 bases between them. Germline CDR1 is MGHRA and CDR2 is YSYEKL. The CDR3 reads CASSQGTVTYEQYF. CDR3 in DNA: TGCGCCAGCAGCCAAGGAACAGTGACCTACGAGCAGTACTTC.

This clonotype was picked up many times. The V call is TRBV27, the J call TRBJ1-1; D uncertain. CDR3 length equals 13 residues. The germline V gene has CDR1 MNHEY and CDR2 SMNVEV (reference sequence). V was shortened by 7 bases and J by 1 base, with 10 bases between the two germline ends. CDR3 bases: TGTGCCAGCACCCTCCATCCGAACACTGAAGCTTTCTTT. Its protein product is CASTLHPNTEAFF.

This clonotype was counted many times. The genes are TRBV29-1 and TRBJ2-7; D is unresolved. Germline V gene data show CDR1 as SQVTM and CDR2 as ANQGSEA. This CDR3 is 14 amino acids long. V lost 0 bases, J lost 3 bases, and 12 bases lay in between. CDR3 DNA sequence: TGCAGCGTTGAAGAGGTGGGGATGGGCTACGAGCAGTACTTC. This sequence encodes CSVEEVGMGYEQYF.

This clonotype has ten or more counts. The gene calls are TRBV30 and TRBJ2-1; D gene unclear. Germline values: CDR1 GTSNPN, CDR2 SVGIG (reference sequence). There are 14 residues in the CDR3. With 7 bases removed from V and 0 bases from J, the gap between germline ends came to 13 bases. The CDR3: CAFTRLSSYNEQFF. Written as DNA, the CDR3 is TGTGCCTTTACAAGACTCAGCTCCTACAATGAGCAGTTCTTC.

This clonotype has a count of ten or more. The chain couples TRBV20-1 to TRBJ2-1; 10 bases are a match to TRBD2. The germline V gene encodes CDR1 DFQATT and CDR2 SNEGSKA (reference sequence). There are 14 residues in the CDR3. After removal of 7 bases from V and 7 bases from J, the junction contained 10 bases not matched to a gene. The CDR3 reads CSVASGRGMNEQFF. The CDR3, as DNA: TGCAGTGTTGCCAGCGGGAGGGGAATGAATGAGCAGTTCTTC.

This clonotype was picked up many times. The gene calls are TRBV28 and TRBJ1-5; D may be TRBD1 (6 bases). Trimming pared 5 bases from V and 4 bases from J, leaving 9 bases between. Germline V lookup: CDR1 MDHEN, CDR2 SYDVKM. CDR3 length: 13 amino acids. For the CDR3, the DNA is TGTGCCAGCAGTCACAGGGTGAATCAGCCCCAGCATTTT. Amino acids: CASSHRVNQPQHF.

Of note for this clonotype: Given a much more abundant clone one base away, this may be a read error. CDR3 loop: CATSALTTGELVF. In nucleotides, the CDR3 is TGTGCCACCAGTGCTTTGACCACCGGGGAGCTGGTTTTT. V is TRBV24-1 and J is TRBJ2-2; weak D call: TRBD2 (5 bases). This CDR3 has 13 amino acids. Germline loops: CDR1 KGHDR, CDR2 SFDVKD.

The rearrangement links TRBV15 to TRBJ1-2; unclear D gene. The CDR3 has 14 amino acids. Germline lookup yields CDR1 LNHNV and CDR2 YYDKDF (reference sequence). Trimming took 2 bases from V and 4 from J, leaving 11 bases between them. For the CDR3, the DNA is TGTGCCACCAGCAGACAGGACCTACGCTATGGCTACACCTTC. Translated: CATSRQDLRYGYTF.

Ten or more counts support this clonotype. V is TRBV20-1 and J is TRBJ2-1, with 7 bases that match TRBD1. The junction had 4 bases not matched to a gene; V was cut back by 4 bases and J by 1 base. CDR1 and CDR2 from the germline V gene are DFQATT and SNEGSKA (reference sequence). The CDR3 is 14 amino acids. CDR3 DNA: TGCAGTGCTACCGGGACAGCTTCCTACAATGAGCAGTTCTTC. Amino acid sequence: CSATGTASYNEQFF.

This clonotype was detected many times. J is TRBJ2-1 and V is TRBV20-1; 12 bases map to TRBD2. CDR3 size: 16 residues. The V gene's germline CDR1 is DFQATT and CDR2 SNEGSKA (reference sequence). Trimming at V came to 0 bases and at J to 6 bases, leaving 6 bases not matched to a gene. The CDR3 loop is CSAREEGLAGRNEQFF. CDR3 sequence (DNA): TGCAGTGCTAGAGAAGAAGGACTAGCGGGACGCAATGAGCAGTTCTTC.

There are a few counts of this clonotype. The V and J genes are TRBV5-5 and TRBJ2-1; 9 nucleotides match TRBD2. V gave up 5 bases and J gave up 4 bases; unmatched junction bases: 7. The germline gives CDR1 SGHKS, CDR2 YYEKEE (reference sequence). The CDR3 sequence is 15 residues long. CDR3 sequence (DNA): TGTGCCAGCAGTACTGGGCGGGGGGGGTACAATGAGCAGTTCTTC. It specifies CASSTGRGGYNEQFF.

This clonotype was recorded a few times. The rearrangement links TRBV7-9 to TRBJ2-5; 7 bases agree with TRBD2. Trimming removed 8 bases from V and 4 bases from J; junction bases left unmatched: 16. Germline V gene lookup returns CDR1 SEHNR and CDR2 FQNEAQ (reference sequence). The length of the CDR3 is 16 residues. CDR3 region: CASGGLWGGRTETQYF. CDR3 nucleotide sequence: TGTGCCAGCGGTGGACTCTGGGGGGGAAGGACAGAGACCCAGTACTTC.

This clonotype was seen only a few times. The chain's CDR3 is CASTASGELFF. The DNA for the CDR3 is TGTGCCAGCACGGCCTCCGGGGAGCTGTTTTTT. This chain links TRBV28 with TRBJ2-2; the D is unclear. The CDR3 has 11 amino acids. CDR1 and CDR2 (germline): MDHEN, SYDVKM. The ends were cut back, 7 bases at V and 6 bases at J, with 6 bases in the middle.

This clonotype was seen only a few times. The chain combines TRBV25-1 with TRBJ1-1, with D possibly being TRBD1 (5 bases). Germline V lookup: CDR1 MGHDK, CDR2 SYGVNS. V lost 1 base to trimming and J lost 8 bases, with 14 bases between them. The CDR3 is 14 amino acids. The CDR3, as DNA: TGTGCCAGCAGTGAATTGGGACGCCGAGGGGAAGCTTTCTTT. It yields the protein CASSELGRRGEAFF.

This clonotype was detected many times. V and J are TRBV7-9 and TRBJ2-3, with unresolved D. There are 12 residues in the CDR3. Per germline, CDR1 SEHNR and CDR2 FQNEAQ (reference sequence). Trimming shortened V by 5 bases and J by 6 bases, and 9 bases separated the two germline ends. This chain's CDR3 is CASSPLPDTQYF. The CDR3 DNA is TGTGCCAGCAGCCCACTCCCGGATACGCAGTATTTT.

The sample holds many counts of this clonotype. V usage is TRBV10-3 and J usage is TRBJ2-7, with TRBD1 matching 8 bases. V lost 5 bases and J lost 5; bases outside the gene matches: 5. The V gene's germline CDR1 is ENHRY and CDR2 SYGVKD. There are 13 residues in the CDR3. CDR3 DNA sequence: TGTGCCATCAGTCCGGACAGGGAGCACGAGCAGTACTTC. Its translation is CAISPDREHEQYF.

V usage is TRBV27 and J usage is TRBJ1-1; D is possibly TRBD1 (6 bases). CDR1 is MNHEY and CDR2 is SMNVEV in the germline V gene (reference sequence). This CDR3 has 13 residues. V lost 5 bases to trimming and J lost 10 bases, with 17 bases between them. The CDR3 sequence: CASSPGTSYGAFF. The CDR3 coding sequence is TGTGCCAGCAGTCCTGGGACATCCTACGGAGCTTTCTTT.

This clonotype was seen many times. The chain couples TRBV19 to TRBJ1-5; 7 nucleotides match TRBD1. Germline V gene sequence: CDR1 LNHDA, CDR2 SQIVND (reference sequence). Trimming removed 9 bases from V and 0 bases from J; junction bases left unmatched: 8. This CDR3 is 15 amino acids long. CDR3 sequence reads: CASAGTDYSNQPQHF. The CDR3 nucleotides are TGTGCCAGCGCCGGGACAGATTATAGCAATCAGCCCCAGCATTTT.

This chain joins TRBV4-1 and TRBJ2-1; D uncertain. CDR3 length: 14 amino acids. V shed 0 bases and J shed 7 bases, with 10 bases lying between them. The germline V gene has CDR1 MGHRA and CDR2 YSYEKL. The DNA of the CDR3 is TGCGCCAGCAGCCAAGATCCTCTCGGGAATGAGCAGTTCTTC. This translates into CASSQDPLGNEQFF.

This clonotype was recorded many times. This chain connects TRBV2 to TRBJ1-5; D remains unclear. Trimming cost V 1 base and J 8 bases, with 15 bases left between them. This CDR3 has 15 amino acids. Germline V gene sequence: CDR1 SNHLY, CDR2 FYNNEI. CDR3 sequence: CASSEGGQAEEPQHF. The CDR3 DNA follows: TGTGCCAGCAGTGAAGGGGGTCAGGCCGAGGAGCCCCAGCATTTT. Based on the CDR3 plus reference TRBV2 and TRBJ1-5, the full variable domain is EPEVTQTPSHQVTQMGQEVILRCVPISNHLYFYWYRQILGQKVEFLVSFYNNEISEKSEIFDDQFSVERPDGSNFTLKIRSTKLEDSAMYFCASSEGGQAEEPQHFGDGTRLSIL.

Ten or more counts support this clonotype. The chain links TRBV2 to TRBJ2-7, with a weak D call TRBD1 (5 bases). V was pared by 0 bases and J by 3 bases, with 6 bases between. CDR3 length: 13 amino acids. Per germline, CDR1 SNHLY and CDR2 FYNNEI. CDR3 sequence: CASSEAGRYEQYF. The CDR3 DNA sequence: TGTGCCAGCAGTGAAGCGGGGCGCTACGAGCAGTACTTC.

This clonotype was seen ten or more times. This sequence joins TRBV12-3 or TRBV12-4 and TRBJ1-6, with D possibly TRBD1 on 5 matching bases. V lost 2 bases and J 5 bases, leaving 10 bases between the germline ends. The CDR3 runs 15 residues. The CDR3 here is CASSLQGSNNSPLHF. In DNA form, the CDR3 reads TGTGCCAGCAGTTTACAGGGTAGCAATAATTCACCCCTCCACTTT.